This T cell receptor beta chain appears in the sequencing data of a study of metastatic and nonmetastatic thyroid tumors. General study findings and limits: Malignant tumors reportedly showed significantly higher TCR beta diversity than benign nodules in both blood and tumor.

Comments on this clone: The antigen remains undetermined.

No patient had received any treatment before thyroid surgery. Germline V CDR1 and CDR2: SGHRS, YFSETQ. Trimming shortened V by 3 bases and J by 0 bases, and 13 bases separated the two germline ends. CDR3 size: 15 residues. TCRdb re-called clones via MiXCR from the PCR reads. The sample consists of around 46,000 clones, around 20% of them appearing once. Material for sequencing was blood. The V and J genes are TRBV5-1 and TRBJ2-7; D may match TRBD1 or TRBD2 (5 bases each). The clonotype was recovered from a male donor with papillary thyroid cancer or a benign thyroid nodule (not recorded which). Some clones in this sample may be carry-over from other donors' samples. CDR3 nucleotides: TGCGCCAGCAGCTCCTCCGAGGGGCCCTCCTACGAGCAGTACTTC. This gives the protein CASSSSEGPSYEQYF.